The 30 T cell receptor beta chains reported below all come from one sample, sequenced in a study of T cells after yellow fever vaccination. TCRdb itself ran the 5' RACE reads through MiXCR, one entry per CDR3 protein. This table has over 110,000 distinct CDR3 sequences, 7.7% appearing once. The starting material was CD4+ T cells sorted from PBMCs, obtained 5 days after the yellow fever booster vaccination. These receptors originate from a man in his thirties or forties who received the YFV17D yellow fever vaccine.

This clonotype appeared many times. This rearrangement joins TRBV20-1 to TRBJ2-7; tentatively, D is TRBD2 (7 bases). Looked up from germline, CDR1 is DFQATT and CDR2 is SNEGSKA (reference sequence). Trimming shortened V by 4 bases and J by 7 bases, and 14 bases separated the two germline ends. The length of the CDR3 is 12 residues. The CDR3 bases are TGCAGTGCTAATCGGGGGGCGAGGGAGCAGTACTTC. Protein: CSANRGAREQYF.

With respect to this clonotype: A single base separates this from a much larger clone, so it may be a read error. The chain has TRBV28 and TRBJ1-6; TRBD1 might be the D (6 bases). The V and J ends lost 5 bases and 2 bases respectively, with 13 bases between them. The CDR3 runs to 16 residues. Germline V gives CDR1 MDHEN, CDR2 SYDVKM. DNA of the CDR3: TGTGCCAGCAGTCCCTCGACAGGTCCCTATAATTCACCCCTCCACTTT. As protein: CASSPSTGPYNSPLHF.

This clonotype appeared many times. The genes are TRBV5-1 and TRBJ2-5; the match to TRBD1 covers 10 bases. Trimming at V came to 9 bases and at J to 4 bases, leaving 6 bases not matched to a gene. This CDR3 is built from 13 residues. Looked up from germline, CDR1 is SGHRS and CDR2 is YFSETQ. The DNA of the CDR3 is TGCGCCACCCGCGACAGGGGGCTAGAGACCCAGTACTTC. Its protein is CATRDRGLETQYF.

Many counts were recorded for this clonotype. V is TRBV27 and J is TRBJ2-1; D not certain. Trimming pared 5 bases from V and 2 bases from J, leaving 7 bases between. Germline lookup yields CDR1 MNHEY and CDR2 SMNVEV (reference sequence). The CDR3 extends over 13 amino acids. CDR3 amino acids: CASSETPYNEQFF. CDR3 nucleotides: TGTGCCAGCAGTGAGACCCCCTACAATGAGCAGTTCTTC.

This clonotype occurred many times. The chain recombines TRBV7-6 with TRBJ2-1; a possible D gene is TRBD2 (5 bases). Trimming took off 5 bases at V and 2 bases at J, with 13 bases between the two ends. The germline V gene has CDR1 SGHVS and CDR2 FNYEAQ. The CDR3 is 15 amino acids. The CDR3 spells CASSTRTGTYNEQFF. The CDR3, as DNA: TGTGCCAGCAGCACCCGGACTGGGACCTACAATGAGCAGTTCTTC.

This clonotype appeared a few times. The rearrangement joins TRBV6-1 to TRBJ2-7; 7 bases are a match to TRBD2. CDR3 length: 15 residues. Germline CDR1 is MNHNS and CDR2 is SASEGT. The V gene end was trimmed by 2 bases and the J gene end by 5 bases; junction bases not matched to a gene: 9. CDR3 sequence (DNA): TGTGCCAGCAGTGAAACCAGCGGGATAGTCCACGAGCAGTACTTC. It codes for CASSETSGIVHEQYF.

For this clonotype: Possible read error: a much larger clone is one base away. The J gene is TRBJ1-5, the V gene TRBV6-1; 10 bases agree with TRBD1. The V segment lost 5 bases and the J segment 6 bases; nucleotides outside the gene matches: 4. This CDR3 has 14 amino acids. Looked up from germline, CDR1 is MNHNS and CDR2 is SASEGT. In nucleotides, the CDR3 is TGTGCCAGCAGTACGACAGGGGGCAGTCAGCCCCAGCATTTT. It yields the protein CASSTTGGSQPQHF.

This clonotype was detected many times. CDR3 loop: CASSYGDRVVQFF. CDR3 coding DNA: TGTGCCAGCAGCTATGGGGACAGGGTGGTTCAGTTCTTC. The V gene is TRBV7-2, the J gene TRBJ2-1; 9 bases agree with TRBD1. The CDR3 is made up of 13 amino acids. V lost 4 bases, J lost 13 bases, and 8 bases stayed unmatched. CDR1 is SGHTA and CDR2 is FQGNSA in the germline V gene. Together with reference TRBV7-2 and TRBJ2-1, the CDR3 gives the full variable domain: GAGVSQSPSNKVTEKGKDVELRCDPISGHTALYWYRQSLGQGLEFLIYFQGNSAPDKSGLPSDRFSAERTGGSVSTLTIQRTQQEDSAVYLCASSYGDRVVQFFGPGTRLTVL.

The chain combines TRBV12-3 or TRBV12-4 with TRBJ1-3; D is uncertain. The germline V and J ends were trimmed by 6 bases and 1 base, with 7 bases remaining between them. The CDR3 runs 13 residues. Here the CDR3 DNA reads TGTGCCAGCAGGAGATTGTCTGGAAACACCATATATTTT. Protein: CASRRLSGNTIYF.

The table lists this clonotype with many counts. This sequence joins TRBV20-1 and TRBJ2-1; unclear D gene. The V end lost 6 bases, the J end lost 4 bases, and 4 bases lay between the germline ends. The CDR3 length is 10 residues. CDR1 and CDR2 (germline): DFQATT, SNEGSKA (reference sequence). This CDR3 reads CSASYNEQFF. Here the CDR3 DNA reads TGCAGTGCGAGTTACAATGAGCAGTTCTTC.

To note about this clonotype: Compared with germline, one end of the junction differs, possibly owing to a read error. The CDR3 sequence is CASCQGLADDNEQFF. Written as DNA, the CDR3 is TGTGCCAGCTGCCAAGGACTAGCGGACGACAATGAGCAGTTCTTC. V is TRBV3-1 and J is TRBJ2-1; 10 bases are shared with TRBD2. The CDR3 is 15 residues long. CDR1 is LGHDT and CDR2 is YNNKEL in the germline V gene (reference sequence).

This clonotype showed up many times. The chain is built from TRBV24-1 and TRBJ2-1, with no clear D. CDR3 size: 14 residues. The germline V gene has CDR1 KGHDR and CDR2 SFDVKD. The V end was cut by 5 bases, the J end by 5 bases, with 12 bases between. In DNA form, the CDR3 reads TGTGCCACCAGTGTTCCCCCGGACCACAATGAGCAGTTCTTC. Encoded protein: CATSVPPDHNEQFF.

This clonotype was observed many times. The chain joins TRBV5-1 to TRBJ2-7; TRBD1 is a possible D gene (7 bases). The V gene's germline CDR1 is SGHRS and CDR2 YFSETQ. This CDR3 contains 15 residues. Deletions cut 4 bases from V and 4 bases from J, with 18 bases between. The CDR3, as DNA: TGCGCCAGCAGCCCGTGGACAGGCGGGACTTACGAGCAGTACTTC. This sequence encodes CASSPWTGGTYEQYF.

Points on this clonotype: A far larger clone is one nucleotide away, so this likely arose from a read error. The V gene is TRBV6-5, the J gene TRBJ2-7; no definite D call. CDR1 MNHEY and CDR2 SVGAGI come from the germline V gene. The CDR3 contains 11 residues. In nucleotides, the CDR3 is TGTGTCAGCAGCTGGGGTTACGAGCAGTACTTC. Protein: CVSSWGYEQYF.

This clonotype was seen repeatedly, ten times or more. The rearrangement joins TRBV4-2 to TRBJ2-3; 9 bases are shared with TRBD2. CDR1 and CDR2 (germline): LGHNA, YNFKEQ. The CDR3 loop spans 20 amino acids. The junction had 22 bases not matched to a gene; V was cut back by 5 bases and J by 4 bases. For the CDR3, the DNA is TGTGCCAGCAGCAGACACGGGGCGGGAGGGCCAGGTTACAGATCAGATACGCAGTATTTT. It specifies CASSRHGAGGPGYRSDTQYF.

This clonotype was detected many times. The chain combines TRBV20-1 with TRBJ2-5; possible D gene TRBD1, 6 bases. Germline V CDR1 and CDR2: DFQATT, SNEGSKA (reference sequence). This CDR3 spans 12 amino acids. V dropped 4 bases and J dropped 4 bases, with 10 bases sitting between them. The CDR3: CSAKQGRETQYF. The CDR3 DNA reads as TGCAGTGCTAAGCAGGGGCGAGAGACCCAGTACTTC.

This clonotype has a count of ten or more. CDR3 DNA: TGCGCCAGCAGTTCGAGGACAGAAACCTACGAGCAGTACTTC. As protein: CASSSRTETYEQYF. The rearrangement joins TRBV5-1 to TRBJ2-7, with D possibly being TRBD1 (6 bases). CDR1 is SGHRS, CDR2 YFSETQ, per germline. This CDR3 is built from 14 residues. Deletions cut 5 bases from V and 2 bases from J, with 14 bases between. Filled out from reference TRBV5-1 and TRBJ2-7, the complete variable domain reads KAGVTQTPRYLIKTRGQQVTLSCSPISGHRSVSWYQQTPGQGLQFLFEYFSETQRNKGNFPGRFSGRQFSNSRSEMNVSTLELGDSALYLCASSSRTETYEQYFGPGTRLTVT.

This clonotype came up many times. The chain combines TRBV20-1 with TRBJ2-1, with 7 positions matching TRBD1. V lost 0 bases to trimming and J lost 4 bases; unmatched junction nucleotides: 6. Germline-derived CDR1 and CDR2 are DFQATT and SNEGSKA (reference sequence). CDR3 length equals 15 residues. Here the CDR3 reads CSAREAGGNYNEQFF. DNA for the CDR3: TGCAGTGCTAGAGAGGCAGGGGGAAATTACAATGAGCAGTTCTTC.

This clonotype showed up many times. V and J are TRBV5-1 and TRBJ1-1; D gene ambiguous. Germline-derived CDR1 and CDR2 are SGHRS and YFSETQ. V was clipped by 1 base and J by 1 base, with 8 bases between them. The CDR3 covers 14 residues. For the CDR3, the DNA is TGCGCCAGCAGCTTGATTGGCGCGAACACTGAAGCTTTCTTT. This codes for CASSLIGANTEAFF.

The chain carries TRBV12-3 or TRBV12-4 and TRBJ2-7; weak D call: TRBD2 (5 bases). This CDR3 has 14 residues. Trimming took 6 bases from V and 0 from J, leaving 12 bases between them. CDR3 coding DNA: TGTGCCAGCAGGCCGGCTGGGAGCTCCTACGAGCAGTACTTC. Translating it yields CASRPAGSSYEQYF.

In its sample, this clonotype was seen many times. The gene calls are TRBV24-1 and TRBJ2-2; a weak D match, TRBD2 (6 bases). Trimming took 7 bases from V and 6 from J, leaving 11 bases between them. Germline V gene sequence: CDR1 KGHDR, CDR2 SFDVKD. The CDR3 spans 13 residues. CDR3 sequence (DNA): TGTGCCACCAGCAAAGGGAGGTCCGGGGAGCTGTTTTTT. Translated: CATSKGRSGELFF.

This clonotype was detected ten times or more. The V call is TRBV6-5, the J call TRBJ1-6; the D gene is possibly TRBD1 (6 bases). Trimming left V 6 bases short and J 14 bases short, with 14 bases between. This CDR3 has 12 amino acids. Germline CDR1 MNHEY, CDR2 SVGAGI. The CDR3 DNA is TGTGCCAGCAGAGACCGGGCAGGGGCCCTCCACTTT. Its translation: CASRDRAGALHF.

Concerning this clonotype: A read error may explain this, as a much larger clone is one base away. The chain uses TRBV6-1 and TRBJ2-5; TRBD2 matches 14 bases. V lost 4 bases to trimming and J lost 8 bases; unmatched junction nucleotides: 6. In germline, CDR1 is MNHNS, CDR2 SASEGT. The CDR3 loop spans 15 amino acids. CDR3 in amino acids: CASSATSGRGDTQYF. CDR3 nucleotides: TGTGCCAGCAGTGCGACTAGCGGGAGGGGTGACACCCAGTACTTC.

The table lists this clonotype with many counts. The CDR3 DNA follows: TGTGCCAGCAGCCCCGGACATCCCAGCGGGGAGCTGTTTTTT. It specifies CASSPGHPSGELFF. V gene TRBV7-2 combines with J gene TRBJ2-2, with a tentative D call TRBD1 (5 bases). Trimming removed 5 bases from V and 7 bases from J, with 14 bases in between. Germline CDR1 reads SGHTA; CDR2 reads FQGNSA. This CDR3 comprises 14 residues.

The gene calls are TRBV20-1 and TRBJ2-1; 12 bases are shared with TRBD2. CDR3 length equals 16 residues. The ends lost 3 bases at V and 5 bases at J; junction bases unmatched: 8. CDR1 DFQATT and CDR2 SNEGSKA come from the germline V gene (reference sequence). CDR3 residues: CSASTTSGSLNNEQFF. In DNA, the CDR3 is TGCAGTGCTAGTACGACTAGCGGGAGTCTTAACAATGAGCAGTTCTTC.

This clonotype was seen at least ten times. This sequence joins TRBV7-2 and TRBJ2-3; 10 positions agree with TRBD2. V lost 2 bases to trimming and J lost 3 bases; unmatched junction nucleotides: 5. This CDR3 has 16 residues. Germline loops: CDR1 SGHTA, CDR2 FQGNSA. This chain's CDR3 is CASSLSVAGGTDTQYF. The CDR3 nucleotides are TGTGCCAGCAGCTTATCTGTAGCGGGAGGTACAGATACGCAGTATTTT.

In its sample, this clonotype was seen many times. The genes are TRBV27 and TRBJ2-7; 7 bases map to TRBD1. Per germline, CDR1 MNHEY and CDR2 SMNVEV (reference sequence). This CDR3 spans 18 amino acids. V gave up 5 bases and J gave up 1 base; unmatched junction bases: 17. CDR3 sequence (DNA): TGTGCCAGCAGTCCACTCTTCCAGCGACAGGGTCAGTCCTACGAGCAGTACTTC. Protein sequence: CASSPLFQRQGQSYEQYF.

This clonotype has at least ten counts. The chain combines TRBV10-2 with TRBJ1-1; possibly TRBD1 for D (5 bases). The germline gives CDR1 WSHSY, CDR2 SAAADI. This CDR3 spans 15 amino acids. The V and J ends lost 6 bases and 4 bases respectively, with 18 bases between them. DNA for the CDR3: TGCGCCAGCAGAAACAACCAGGGTACGGGCACTGAAGCTTTCTTT. Its protein is CASRNNQGTGTEAFF.

This clonotype was counted ten times or more. The V and J genes are TRBV5-1 and TRBJ1-5; TRBD1 aligns across 8 bases. This CDR3 comprises 14 residues. The germline V gene encodes CDR1 SGHRS and CDR2 YFSETQ. Trimming cost V 2 bases and J 5 bases; bases outside gene matches: 3. The CDR3 DNA follows: TGCGCCAGCAGCTTAGGACAGGGCGATCAGCCCCAGCATTTT. Protein product: CASSLGQGDQPQHF.

This clonotype was seen ten or more times. The chain carries TRBV2 and TRBJ1-4, with a possible D match to TRBD1 (5 bases). The CDR3 loop spans 13 amino acids. In germline, CDR1 is SNHLY, CDR2 FYNNEI. The V end lost 6 bases, the J end lost 6 bases, and 11 bases lay between the germline ends. The CDR3: CASSRVFDEKLFF. CDR3 coding DNA: TGTGCCAGCAGCAGGGTTTTTGATGAAAAACTGTTTTTT.